This is a list of T cell receptor beta chains from one sample in a study of radiation and T cells in renal cell carcinoma. The assay was immunoSEQ multiplex PCR, and TCRdb's table has in-frame clones only and misses some. Of some 150,000 clones listed, 70% to 90% are singletons. Specimen: blood, collected from a patient whose treatment included radiotherapy and nephrectomy. The receptors were gathered from a woman in her 50s with renal cell carcinoma. CDR3s include the opening cysteine and the closing phenylalanine or tryptophan. Fields, in order: J gene, D gene, V gene, clone size, CDR3 DNA, CDR3 protein. A D gene is named only where the DNA matches it firmly. Clone sizes are given selectively: once, few, many, or a class where the clone is expanded.

TRBJ1-1 . TRBV6-1 . TGTGCCAGCAGTGAACATCCAGCGAACACTGAAGCTTTCTTT CASSEHPANTEAFF
TRBJ2-5 . TRBV30 . TGTGCCTGGACCCTTCCAACTAGGGAGACCCAGTACTTC CAWTLPTRETQYF
TRBJ1-1 TRBD1 TRBV9 . TGTGCCAGCACCTCACAGGGGGCCCGCACTGAAGCTTTCTTT CASTSQGARTEAFF
TRBJ2-2 TRBD1 TRBV6-1 . TGTGCCAGCAGAGCCGGGACAGGGGGCATCGGGGAGCTGTTTTTT CASRAGTGGIGELFF
TRBJ2-2 . TRBV27 . TGTGCCAGCAGTCCAGAAAGAAGACGGATAGAGACCGGGGAGCTGTTTTTT CASSPERRRIETGELFF
TRBJ1-2 TRBD1 TRBV9 . TGTGCCAGCAGCGGCGGCAAGGGACAGATCTATGGCTACACCTTC CASSGGKGQIYGYTF
TRBJ2-7 . TRBV30 . TGTGCCTGGAGCCGGGGAGGGGGCTACGAGCAGTACTTC CAWSRGGGYEQYF
TRBJ2-5 . TRBV2 . TGTGCCAGCAGTGAACTGAGCGGGGAGACCCAGTACTTC CASSELSGETQYF
TRBJ1-1 . TRBV5-6 . TGTGCCAGCAGACAAATTGACGGGACTGAAGCTTTCTTT CASRQIDGTEAFF
TRBJ1-1 . TRBV4-2 . TGTGCCAGCAGCCAAGTGGAGACTGAAGCTTTCTTT CASSQVETEAFF
TRBJ2-2 TRBD1 TRBV10-2 . TGCGCCAGCAGTCGGGACAGGGTGAGCACCGGGGAGCTGTTTTTT CASSRDRVSTGELFF
TRBJ2-2 . TRBV29-1 . TGCAGCGTTGATCCCCAGAACACCGGGGAGCTGTTTTTT CSVDPQNTGELFF
TRBJ2-7 TRBD1 TRBV7-3 . TGTGCCAGCAGCCAGGACAGGACCCACGAGCAGTACTTC CASSQDRTHEQYF
TRBJ2-5 . TRBV10-1 . TGCGCCAGCAGCCCGGGTAGGGAGGAGACCCAGTACTTC CASSPGREETQYF
TRBJ2-7 TRBD1 TRBV7-9 . TGTGCCAGCAGCTTAGGGTTAGGGACAGGGACCTACGAGCAGTACTTC CASSLGLGTGTYEQYF
TRBJ2-7 . TRBV19 . TGTGCCAGTAGTTGGAGGAACGAGCAGTACTTC CASSWRNEQYF
TRBJ2-1 . TRBV5-4 few TGTGCCAGCAGCTTTGGATGGGGACAAGGTGAGCAGTTCTTC CASSFGWGQGEQFF
TRBJ2-7 TRBD1 TRBV6-1 many TGTGCCAGCAGTGAATTTAGTACAGGGGGCCCCTACGAGCAGTACTTC CASSEFSTGGPYEQYF
TRBJ2-5 . TRBV11-2 . TGTGCCAGCAGCTTAGTATTTCGGGAGACCCAGTACTTC CASSLVFRETQYF
TRBJ1-5 . TRBV27 . TGTGCCAGCAGTTTATACTGGGATCAGCCCCAGCATTTT CASSLYWDQPQHF
TRBJ1-1 . TRBV28 . TGTGCCAGCAGCATCATGAACACTGAAGCTTTCTTT CASSIMNTEAFF
TRBJ2-7 . TRBV4-1 . TGCGCCAGCAGCCAGGGCTGGGTCAGGCGGTCCTACGAGCAGTACTTC CASSQGWVRRSYEQYF
TRBJ1-2 TRBD1 TRBV10-2 few TGCGCCAGCAGACAGGCGGGGGGCAGGGGGATGGAAGGCTACACCTTC CASRQAGGRGMEGYTF
TRBJ2-5 TRBD2 TRBV5-1 . TGCGCCAGCAGCCCGGCGGGAGGAACACAAGAGACCCAGTACTTC CASSPAGGTQETQYF
TRBJ2-2 . TRBV30 few TGTGCCTGGGGTAGCCCTGGCGGGGAGCTGTTTTTT CAWGSPGGELFF
TRBJ2-5 . TRBV6-5 . TGTGCCAGCAAGGGAAAGACCCAGTACTTC CASKGKTQYF
TRBJ2-5 TRBD2 TRBV12-5 . TGTGCTAGTGCTCAGCGGGAGTGGGAGACCCAGTACTTC CASAQREWETQYF
TRBJ2-6 TRBD1 TRBV10-3 . TGTGCCACTACCGGGACAGCTGGGGCCAACGTCCTGACTTTC CATTGTAGANVLTF